These 19 T cell receptor beta chains were sequenced from one sample in a study of cytomegalovirus exposure and HLA in healthy donors. PCR was performed using 60 Vbeta and 13 Jbeta primers. TCRdb's copy holds only in-frame clones and misses some; the assay was immunoSEQ multiplex PCR. This table holds approximately 240,000 clones, about 80% found once. The sample consisted of PBMCs. The receptors stem from a woman aged 55-70 years in good health and CMV-seropositive.

This rearrangement joins TRBV5-1 to TRBJ2-1; D ambiguous. Between the trimmed V and J ends, which lost 0 bases and 2 bases, there was a span of 6 bases. This CDR3 is built from 14 residues. CDR1 SGHRS and CDR2 YFSETQ come from the germline V gene. The chain's CDR3 is CASSLGAPYNEQFF. The CDR3 region has the DNA TGCGCCAGCAGCTTGGGCGCCCCCTACAATGAGCAGTTCTTC.

The chain links TRBV7-8 to TRBJ1-2; 12 bases are a match to TRBD1. Germline loops: CDR1 SGHVS, CDR2 FQNEAQ. With V trimmed by 6 bases and J by 3 bases, 5 bases remained unmatched. The CDR3 is 15 residues long. CDR3 amino acids: CASRHGTGGHYGYTF. The CDR3 DNA reads TGTGCCAGCAGACACGGGACAGGGGGCCACTATGGCTACACCTTC.

The chain carries TRBV7-3 and TRBJ2-1; 7 bases align to TRBD1. CDR1 is SGHTA, CDR2 FQGTGA, per germline. CDR3 length: 16 residues. Trimming cost V 5 bases and J 5 bases; bases outside gene matches: 12. The CDR3 DNA reads as TGTGCCAGCAGCCCTACAAGACAGGGAAGGGACAATGAGCAGTTCTTC. Its protein is CASSPTRQGRDNEQFF.

The chain is built from TRBV5-1 and TRBJ2-5; tentatively, D is TRBD2 (5 bases). The V gene's germline CDR1 is SGHRS and CDR2 YFSETQ. Deletions cut 4 bases from V and 5 bases from J, with 12 bases between. The CDR3 loop spans 13 amino acids. The CDR3 protein is CASSTPRVETQYF. CDR3 DNA: TGCGCCAGCAGCACCCCGAGGGTGGAGACCCAGTACTTC.

This clone was observed a few times. The chain employs TRBV5-1 and TRBJ1-1; D gene unclear. Trimming shortened V by 1 base and J by 1 base, and 8 bases separated the two germline ends. CDR3 length: 14 amino acids. Looked up from germline, CDR1 is SGHRS and CDR2 is YFSETQ. The CDR3 sequence: CASSLWEANTEAFF. In nucleotides, the CDR3 is TGCGCCAGCAGCTTGTGGGAGGCGAACACTGAAGCTTTCTTT.

CDR3 in amino acids: CATSARGGSSYNEQFF. The CDR3 region has the DNA TGTGCCACCAGCGCCCGGGGGGGAAGCTCCTACAATGAGCAGTTCTTC. The rearrangement uses TRBV15 and TRBJ2-1; the match to TRBD2 covers 8 bases. This CDR3 contains 16 residues. Germline CDR1 reads LNHNV; CDR2 reads YYDKDF (reference sequence). The V gene end was trimmed by 5 bases and the J gene end by 0 bases; junction bases not matched to a gene: 6.

V gene TRBV6-1 combines with J gene TRBJ2-5; 7 bases are shared with TRBD1. This CDR3 spans 14 amino acids. V lost 6 bases and J lost 5; bases outside the gene matches: 9. CDR1 and CDR2 (germline): MNHNS, SASEGT. CDR3 region: CASRKTGLGETQYF. The CDR3, as DNA: TGTGCCAGCAGGAAGACAGGGCTGGGGGAGACCCAGTACTTC.

The J gene is TRBJ1-5, the V gene TRBV7-2; 7 bases align to TRBD1. Germline assignment: CDR1 SGHTA and CDR2 FQGNSA. V shed 5 bases and J 0 bases; nucleotides not matched to a gene: 4. CDR3 size: 15 residues. Here the CDR3 DNA reads TGTGCCAGCAGCCCGGGACAGAATAGCAATCAGCCCCAGCATTTT. Translating it yields CASSPGQNSNQPQHF.

This rearrangement joins TRBV5-1 to TRBJ1-1, with 7 bases aligning to TRBD1. The CDR3 is 14 residues long. Germline lookup yields CDR1 SGHRS and CDR2 YFSETQ. The J segment lost 2 bases and the V segment lost 3 bases, leaving 4 bases of the junction unmatched. In nucleotides, the CDR3 is TGCGCCAGCAGCTATCGACAGGGTAACACTGAAGCTTTCTTT. Amino acid sequence: CASSYRQGNTEAFF.

The table lists this clone with a few counts. The chain combines TRBV6-1 with TRBJ2-1; 15 nucleotides match TRBD2. CDR1 and CDR2 (germline): MNHNS, SASEGT. The V and J ends lost 4 bases and 7 bases, in that order; junction bases with no gene match: 14. There are 19 residues in the CDR3. CDR3 in amino acids: CASSGTPGLAGGRGNEQFF. In DNA, the CDR3 is TGTGCCAGCAGTGGGACACCGGGACTAGCGGGGGGCCGGGGAAATGAGCAGTTCTTC.

This sequence joins TRBV6-5 and TRBJ2-7, with unresolved D. CDR1 MNHEY and CDR2 SVGAGI come from the germline V gene. The germline V and J ends were trimmed by 3 bases and 3 bases, with 9 bases remaining between them. CDR3 size: 13 residues. The CDR3 reads CASSYKLNYEQYF. CDR3 nucleotide sequence: TGTGCCAGCAGTTATAAACTGAACTACGAGCAGTACTTC.

The chain couples TRBV28 to TRBJ1-1, with a possible D match to TRBD1 (6 bases). Trimming took off 4 bases at V and 6 bases at J, with 9 bases between the two ends. Germline-derived CDR1 and CDR2 are MDHEN and SYDVKM. CDR3 size: 12 residues. The CDR3 spells CASSWTVPEAFF. The CDR3 nucleotides are TGTGCCAGCAGTTGGACAGTCCCTGAAGCTTTCTTT.

CDR3 in DNA: TGCGCCAGCAGCCCGGACTGGAGTGCCTACGAGCAGTACTTC. Translated: CASSPDWSAYEQYF. J is TRBJ2-7 and V is TRBV5-1, with D perhaps TRBD2 (5 bases). V was clipped by 4 bases and J by 2 bases, with 13 bases between them. Looked up from germline, CDR1 is SGHRS and CDR2 is YFSETQ. This CDR3 is built from 14 residues. Drawing the rest from reference TRBV5-1 and TRBJ2-7, the complete variable domain is KAGVTQTPRYLIKTRGQQVTLSCSPISGHRSVSWYQQTPGQGLQFLFEYFSETQRNKGNFPGRFSGRQFSNSRSEMNVSTLELGDSALYLCASSPDWSAYEQYFGPGTRLTVT.

This clone was picked up one time. The chain couples TRBV4-1 to TRBJ2-2, with D possibly TRBD2 on 6 matching bases. The CDR3 totals 16 residues. The germline V and J ends were trimmed by 0 bases and 4 bases, with 12 bases remaining between them. Germline V gives CDR1 MGHRA, CDR2 YSYEKL. The CDR3 DNA follows: TGCGCCAGCAGCCAAGATGGTGGGGGACTCACCGGGGAGCTGTTTTTT. Residues: CASSQDGGGLTGELFF.

This clone showed up just a few times. The V and J genes are TRBV27 and TRBJ2-3; a possible D gene is TRBD2 (6 bases). The CDR3 has 13 amino acids. V lost 4 bases and J lost 7, with 12 bases in between. The V gene's germline CDR1 is MNHEY and CDR2 SMNVEV (reference sequence). In DNA form, the CDR3 reads TGTGCCAGCAGTTCTCCGCTAGCGTATACGCAGTATTTT. It encodes CASSSPLAYTQYF.

This chain joins TRBV6-4 and TRBJ2-1; 9 bases are shared with TRBD2. The CDR3 has 13 amino acids. V was clipped by 9 bases and J by 7 bases; unmatched bases: 7. CDR1 MRHNA and CDR2 SNTAGT come from the germline V gene. The CDR3 here is CASPSGTTNEQFF. CDR3 sequence (DNA): TGTGCCAGTCCTAGCGGGACAACTAATGAGCAGTTCTTC.

V usage is TRBV2 and J usage is TRBJ1-4, with D unresolved. Trimming pared 3 bases from V and 7 bases from J, leaving 18 bases between. CDR1 and CDR2 from the germline V gene are SNHLY and FYNNEI. The CDR3 spans 16 residues. CDR3 amino acids: CASSDRTGKLVEKLFF. CDR3 nucleotides: TGTGCCAGCAGTGATCGGACCGGGAAGCTGGTTGAAAAACTGTTTTTT.

V and J are TRBV9 and TRBJ2-1, with D possibly being TRBD2 (7 bases). This CDR3 is built from 16 residues. V was cut by 3 bases and J by 4 bases, with 17 bases left in between. Germline V CDR1 and CDR2: SGDLS, YYNGEE. The DNA for the CDR3 is TGTGCCAGCAGCGAACGGGGGGCCCTACGTTACAATGAGCAGTTCTTC. Translation: CASSERGALRYNEQFF.

About this clone: The junction departs from germline at one end; a sequencing error may be responsible. The chain combines TRBV7-9 with TRBJ2-3, with 11 bases matching TRBD2. CDR3 length: 18 residues. Looked up from germline, CDR1 is SEHNR and CDR2 is FQNEAQ (reference sequence). DNA for the CDR3: TGTTCCAGCAGCTCCGGGACTAGCGGAGTGTCCAGCACAGATACGCAGTATTTT. Translating it yields CSSSSGTSGVSSTDTQYF.